This TCR beta chain was recorded in a study of blood T cell repertoires in COVID-19. Assay: immunoSEQ multiplex PCR; the TCRdb copy retains only in-frame clones and omits some. The data show roughly 280,000 clones, with 70% to 90% seen just once and approximately 11% held by the top ten. CDR1 is SGHRS and CDR2 is YFSETQ in the germline V gene. This CDR3 is 15 amino acids long. With 5 bases clipped from V and 10 bases from J, the junction kept 14 bases outside the gene matches. The rearrangement joins TRBV5-1 to TRBJ1-4, with TRBD1 matching over 7 bases. This TCR was sampled from a woman between 70 and 85 years old with acute or convalescent COVID-19. The sequencing sample was made of peripheral blood. In DNA form, the CDR3 reads TGCGCCAGCAGGATTGGGCAGGGGGATAGGGGAAAACTGTTTTTT. Encoded protein: CASRIGQGDRGKLFF.